This T cell receptor (beta chain) was captured in a study of spatial heterogeneity in lung cancer. Looking at the study overall: The average count in raw reads for each unique TCR and UMI combination exceeded 8.5 appearances. Study observations and caveats: There were more appearances of ubiquitous expanded tumor TCRs in blood at resection than at follow-up.

A unique molecular identifier was carried by every single TCR cDNA molecule. Using its own MiXCR run on the 5' RACE reads, TCRdb lists one record per CDR3 protein. Here the sample spans roughly 70,000 distinct CDR3 sequences, nearly 9% being singletons. Noted time point: blood at routine non-recurrence follow-up after resection. Unsorted tumor, nontumor lung tissue or cryopreserved PBMC supplied the whole RNA. With regard to this clonotype: Its antigen is not known. With a much larger clone just one base away, this may be a read error.

This TCR was recovered from a female donor with early-stage non-small cell lung cancer. The sequences come from PBMCs, collected at follow-up.

CDR3 sequence reads: CASSPTGTTQETQYF. CDR3 DNA: TGTGCCAGCAGCCCTACAGGGACCACACAAGAGACCCAGTACTTC. This chain uses TRBV11-2 with TRBJ2-5; possible D gene TRBD1, 6 bases. V was shortened by 5 bases and J by 2 bases, with 15 bases between the two germline ends. Germline-derived CDR1 and CDR2 are SGHAT and FQNNGV. The CDR3 has 15 amino acids.